This T cell receptor (beta chain) was found in a study of blood T cell repertoires in COVID-19. Study details: Donors in the United States, Italy and Spain gave samples during acute or convalescent COVID-19. PBMCs, B-cell-depleted T cells, or T cells were the source of the cDNA or gDNA that made up the material.

The V gene's germline CDR1 is GTSNPN and CDR2 SVGIG (reference sequence). The CDR3 consists of 20 residues. V dropped 3 bases and J dropped 0 bases, with 29 bases sitting between them. Per the original data handling: Cell counts per sample came from amplifying reference gene primers. TCRdb keeps only in-frame clones here, not all; method: immunoSEQ multiplex PCR. V and J calls and clone size are copied from that table; D and trimming were computed from the DNA. This table holds roughly 210,000 clones, less than 90% found once. J is TRBJ1-1 and V is TRBV30; no reliable D call. The receptor comes from a woman of 80 years or more with COVID-19, enrolled during active disease. The sequencing sample was made of peripheral blood. Here the CDR3 DNA reads TGTGCCTGGAGACCCTCGTCTGGAGTGAGGGCAGAGATAATGAACACTGAAGCTTTCTTT. Encoded protein: CAWRPSSGVRAEIMNTEAFF.